Detailed here is one TCR beta chain. This sample is drawn from a study of T cells in tumors after PD-1 blockade. From germline, CDR1 is SGHVS and CDR2 FNYEAQ. V lost 1 base and J lost 3; bases outside the gene matches: 4. The CDR3 has 16 amino acids. TCRdb's copy holds only in-frame clones and misses some; the assay was immunoSEQ multiplex PCR. The sample contains tens of thousands of clones, around 74% of which appear only once. The J gene is TRBJ1-4, the V gene TRBV7-6; 8 bases are shared with TRBD1. The sample in question was PBMCs, obtained after anti-PD-1 treatment. The source is a human donor with basal cell carcinoma. The CDR3 loop reads CASSLVGQGANEKLFF. The CDR3, as DNA: TGTGCCAGCAGCTTAGTAGGACAGGGAGCTAATGAAAAACTGTTTTTT. Full variable domain (remainder filled in from reference TRBV7-6 and TRBJ1-4): GAGVSQSPRYKVTKRGQDVALRCDPISGHVSLYWYRQALGQGPEFLTYFNYEAQQDKSGLPNDRFSAERPEGSISTLTIQRTEQRDSAMYRCASSLVGQGANEKLFFGSGTQLSVL.